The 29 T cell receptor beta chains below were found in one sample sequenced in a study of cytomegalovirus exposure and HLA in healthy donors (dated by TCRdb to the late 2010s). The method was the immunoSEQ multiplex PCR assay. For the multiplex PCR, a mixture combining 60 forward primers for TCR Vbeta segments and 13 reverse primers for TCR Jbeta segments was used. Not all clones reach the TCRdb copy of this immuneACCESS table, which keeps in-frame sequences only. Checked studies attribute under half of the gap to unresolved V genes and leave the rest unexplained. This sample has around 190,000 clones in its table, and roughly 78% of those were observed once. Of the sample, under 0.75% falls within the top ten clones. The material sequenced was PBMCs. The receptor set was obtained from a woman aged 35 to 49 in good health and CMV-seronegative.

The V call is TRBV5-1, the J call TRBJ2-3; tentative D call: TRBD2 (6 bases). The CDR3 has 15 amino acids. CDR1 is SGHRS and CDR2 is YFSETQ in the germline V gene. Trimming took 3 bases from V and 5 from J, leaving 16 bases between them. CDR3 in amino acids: CASSWSGDPGDTQYF. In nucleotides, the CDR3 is TGCGCCAGCAGCTGGTCGGGGGACCCCGGAGATACGCAGTATTTT.

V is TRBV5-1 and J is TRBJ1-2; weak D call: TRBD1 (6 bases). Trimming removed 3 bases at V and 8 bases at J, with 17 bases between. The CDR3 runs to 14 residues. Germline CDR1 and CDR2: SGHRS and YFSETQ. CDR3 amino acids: CASSSPGDGRGYTF. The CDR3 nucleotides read TGCGCCAGCAGCTCCCCAGGGGACGGGCGAGGCTACACCTTC.

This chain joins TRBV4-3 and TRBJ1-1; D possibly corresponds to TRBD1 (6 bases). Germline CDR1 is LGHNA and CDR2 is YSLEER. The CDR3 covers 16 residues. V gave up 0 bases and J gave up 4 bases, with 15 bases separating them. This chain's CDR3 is CASSQDKQGRGTEAFF. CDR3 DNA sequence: TGCGCCAGCAGCCAAGATAAGCAGGGGCGAGGCACTGAAGCTTTCTTT.

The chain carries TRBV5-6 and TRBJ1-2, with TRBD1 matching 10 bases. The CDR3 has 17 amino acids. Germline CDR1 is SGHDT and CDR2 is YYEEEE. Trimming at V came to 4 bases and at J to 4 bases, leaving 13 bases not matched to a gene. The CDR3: CASSPEGTGASIYGYTF. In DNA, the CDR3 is TGTGCCAGCAGCCCGGAGGGGACAGGGGCCAGCATCTATGGCTACACCTTC.

CDR3 nucleotide sequence: TGTGCCAGCAGTGAACCGCGGCGGGGGTACCAAGAGACCCAGTACTTC. Translation: CASSEPRRGYQETQYF. The V call is TRBV6-1, the J call TRBJ2-5, with 7 bases matching TRBD2. Germline CDR1 reads MNHNS; CDR2 reads SASEGT. The CDR3 covers 16 residues. The trim removed 2 bases at V and 0 bases at J, leaving 6 bases unmatched.

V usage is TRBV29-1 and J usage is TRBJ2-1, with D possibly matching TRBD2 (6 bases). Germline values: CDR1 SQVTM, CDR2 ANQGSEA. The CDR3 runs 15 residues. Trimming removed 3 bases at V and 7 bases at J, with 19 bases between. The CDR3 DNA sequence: TGCAGCGTTGACGGGCAGGGAGGCGTCTCTAATGAGCAGTTCTTC. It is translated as CSVDGQGGVSNEQFF.

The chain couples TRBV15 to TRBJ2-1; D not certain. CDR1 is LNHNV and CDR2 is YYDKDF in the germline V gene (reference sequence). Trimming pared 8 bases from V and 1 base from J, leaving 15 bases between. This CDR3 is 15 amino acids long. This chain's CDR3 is CATRISVVSYNEQFF. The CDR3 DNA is TGTGCCACCCGTATCTCCGTAGTTTCCTACAATGAGCAGTTCTTC.

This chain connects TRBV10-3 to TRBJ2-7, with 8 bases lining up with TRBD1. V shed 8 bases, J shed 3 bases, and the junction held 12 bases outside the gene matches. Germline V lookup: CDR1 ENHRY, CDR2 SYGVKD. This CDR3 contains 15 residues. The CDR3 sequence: CAIFDPGTGHYEQYF. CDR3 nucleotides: TGTGCCATCTTTGACCCTGGGACAGGTCACTACGAGCAGTACTTC.

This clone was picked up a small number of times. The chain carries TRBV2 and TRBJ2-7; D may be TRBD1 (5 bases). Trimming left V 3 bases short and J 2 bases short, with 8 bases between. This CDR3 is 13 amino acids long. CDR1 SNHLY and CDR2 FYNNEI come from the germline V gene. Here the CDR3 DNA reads TGTGCCAGCAGTGAGGGGCAGCCCTACGAGCAGTACTTC. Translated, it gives CASSEGQPYEQYF. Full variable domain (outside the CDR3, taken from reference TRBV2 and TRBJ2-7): EPEVTQTPSHQVTQMGQEVILRCVPISNHLYFYWYRQILGQKVEFLVSFYNNEISEKSEIFDDQFSVERPDGSNFTLKIRSTKLEDSAMYFCASSEGQPYEQYFGPGTRLTVT.

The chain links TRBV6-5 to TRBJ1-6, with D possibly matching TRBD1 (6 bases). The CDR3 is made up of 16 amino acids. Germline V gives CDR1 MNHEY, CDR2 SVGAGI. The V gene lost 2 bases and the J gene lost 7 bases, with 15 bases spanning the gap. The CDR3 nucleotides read TGTGCCAGCAGTTACCCCTCGGGACAACAAAATTCACCCCTCCACTTT. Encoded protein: CASSYPSGQQNSPLHF.

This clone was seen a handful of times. CDR3 residues: CASSEDWGNTIYF. The CDR3 bases are TGTGCCAGCAGTGAAGACTGGGGAAACACCATATATTTT. This rearrangement joins TRBV2 to TRBJ1-3; D gene unclear. This CDR3 contains 13 residues. The germline gives CDR1 SNHLY, CDR2 FYNNEI. The germline V and J ends were trimmed by 1 base and 4 bases, with 5 bases remaining between them.

The CDR3 nucleotides are TGTGCCAGCAGTGTTGTACAGGGGATCACTGAAGCTTTCTTT. As protein: CASSVVQGITEAFF. V is TRBV6-1 and J is TRBJ1-1; 7 bases align to TRBD1. Per germline, CDR1 MNHNS and CDR2 SASEGT. After removal of 4 bases from V and 4 bases from J, the junction contained 6 bases not matched to a gene. The CDR3 is 14 residues long.

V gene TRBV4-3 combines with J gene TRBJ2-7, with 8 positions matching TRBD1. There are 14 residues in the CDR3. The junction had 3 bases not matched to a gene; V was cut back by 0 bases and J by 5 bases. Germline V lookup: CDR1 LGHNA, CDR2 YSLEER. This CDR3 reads CASSQEAGGDEQYF. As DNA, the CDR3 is TGCGCCAGCAGCCAAGAAGCAGGGGGCGACGAGCAGTACTTC.

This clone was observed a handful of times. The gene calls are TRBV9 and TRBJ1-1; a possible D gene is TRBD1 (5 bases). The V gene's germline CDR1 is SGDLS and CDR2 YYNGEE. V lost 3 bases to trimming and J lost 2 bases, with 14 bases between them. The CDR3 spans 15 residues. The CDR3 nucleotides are TGTGCCAGCAGCGCCCTTGGGCAGGGAAACACTGAAGCTTTCTTT. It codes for CASSALGQGNTEAFF. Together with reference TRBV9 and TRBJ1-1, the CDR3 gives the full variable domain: DSGVTQTPKHLITATGQRVTLRCSPRSGDLSVYWYQQSLDQGLQFLIQYYNGEERAKGNILERFSAQQFPDLHSELNLSSLELGDSALYFCASSALGQGNTEAFFGQGTRLTVV.

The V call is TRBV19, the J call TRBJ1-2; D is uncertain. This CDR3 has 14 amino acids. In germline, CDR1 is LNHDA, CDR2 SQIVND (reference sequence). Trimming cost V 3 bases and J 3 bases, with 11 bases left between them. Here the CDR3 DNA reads TGTGCCAGTAGTATCGGCGAGGGCTACTATGGCTACACCTTC. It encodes CASSIGEGYYGYTF.

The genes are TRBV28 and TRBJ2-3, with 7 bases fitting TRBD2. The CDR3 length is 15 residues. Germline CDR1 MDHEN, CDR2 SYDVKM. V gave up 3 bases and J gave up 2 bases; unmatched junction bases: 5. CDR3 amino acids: CASSFQRGHTDTQYF. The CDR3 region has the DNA TGTGCCAGCAGTTTCCAGCGGGGTCACACAGATACGCAGTATTTT.

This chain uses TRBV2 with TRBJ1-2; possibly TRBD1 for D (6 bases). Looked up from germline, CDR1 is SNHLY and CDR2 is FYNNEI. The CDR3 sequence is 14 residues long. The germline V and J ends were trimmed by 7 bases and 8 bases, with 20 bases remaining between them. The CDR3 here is CASTVDSYAGGYTF. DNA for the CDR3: TGTGCCAGCACTGTGGACAGCTACGCAGGAGGCTACACCTTC.

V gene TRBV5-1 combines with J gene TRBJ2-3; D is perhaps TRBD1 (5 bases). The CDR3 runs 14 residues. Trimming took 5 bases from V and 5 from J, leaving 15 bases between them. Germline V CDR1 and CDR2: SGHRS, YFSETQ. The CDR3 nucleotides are TGCGCCAGCAGGGTGAGACAGTTTCAAGATACGCAGTATTTT. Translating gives CASRVRQFQDTQYF. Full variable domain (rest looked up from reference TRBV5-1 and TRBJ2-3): KAGVTQTPRYLIKTRGQQVTLSCSPISGHRSVSWYQQTPGQGLQFLFEYFSETQRNKGNFPGRFSGRQFSNSRSEMNVSTLELGDSALYLCASRVRQFQDTQYFGPGTRLTVL.

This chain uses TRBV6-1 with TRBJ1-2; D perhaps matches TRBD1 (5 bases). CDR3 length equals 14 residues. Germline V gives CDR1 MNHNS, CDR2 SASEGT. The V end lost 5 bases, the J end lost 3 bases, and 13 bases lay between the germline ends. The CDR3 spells CASSLRGTDYGYTF. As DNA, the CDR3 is TGTGCCAGCAGTTTAAGGGGAACAGACTATGGCTACACCTTC.

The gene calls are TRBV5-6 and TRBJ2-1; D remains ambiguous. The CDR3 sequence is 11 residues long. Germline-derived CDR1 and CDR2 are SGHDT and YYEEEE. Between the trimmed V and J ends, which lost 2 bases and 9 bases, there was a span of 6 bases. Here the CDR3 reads CASSLNSEQFF. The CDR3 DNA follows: TGTGCCAGCAGCTTAAATAGTGAGCAGTTCTTC.

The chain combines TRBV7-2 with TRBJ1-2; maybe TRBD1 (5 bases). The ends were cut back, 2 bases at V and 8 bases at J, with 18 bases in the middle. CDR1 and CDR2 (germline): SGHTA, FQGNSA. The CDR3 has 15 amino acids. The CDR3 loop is CASSLSLAGPEGYTF. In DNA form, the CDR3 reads TGTGCCAGCAGCTTAAGTCTTGCGGGGCCCGAAGGCTACACCTTC.

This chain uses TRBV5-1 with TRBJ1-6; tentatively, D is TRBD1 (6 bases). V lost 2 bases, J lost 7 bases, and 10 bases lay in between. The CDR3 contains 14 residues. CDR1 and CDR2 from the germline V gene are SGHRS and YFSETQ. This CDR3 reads CASSLQGGNSPLHF. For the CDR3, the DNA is TGCGCCAGCAGCTTACAGGGCGGGAATTCACCCCTCCACTTT.

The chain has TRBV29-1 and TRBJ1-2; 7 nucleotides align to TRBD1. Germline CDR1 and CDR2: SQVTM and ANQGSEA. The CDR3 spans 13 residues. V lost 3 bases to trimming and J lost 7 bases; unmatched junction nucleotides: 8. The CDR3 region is CSVDKGAAGGYTF. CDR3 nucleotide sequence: TGCAGCGTTGATAAGGGGGCGGCGGGTGGCTACACCTTC.

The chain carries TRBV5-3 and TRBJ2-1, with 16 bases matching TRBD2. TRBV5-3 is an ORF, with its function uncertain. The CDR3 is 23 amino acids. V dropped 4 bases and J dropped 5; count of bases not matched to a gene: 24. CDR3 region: CARSLFNPRVPGLAGGIHNEQFF. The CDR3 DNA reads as TGTGCCAGAAGCCTGTTCAACCCTCGAGTCCCGGGACTAGCGGGAGGGATCCACAATGAGCAGTTCTTC.

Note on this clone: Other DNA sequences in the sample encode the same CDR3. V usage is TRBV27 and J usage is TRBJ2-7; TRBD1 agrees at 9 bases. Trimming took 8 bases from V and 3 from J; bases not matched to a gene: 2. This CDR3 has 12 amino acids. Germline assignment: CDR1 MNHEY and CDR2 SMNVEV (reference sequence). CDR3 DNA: TGTGCCAGCGGGGACAGGGACTACGAGCAGTACTTC. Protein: CASGDRDYEQYF.

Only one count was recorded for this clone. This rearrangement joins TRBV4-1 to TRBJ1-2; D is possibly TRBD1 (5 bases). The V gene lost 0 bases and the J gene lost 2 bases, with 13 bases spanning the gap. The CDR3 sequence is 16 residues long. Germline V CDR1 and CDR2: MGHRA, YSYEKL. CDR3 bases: TGCGCCAGCAGCCAAGATGGCGGGAGGGGCAACTATGGCTACACCTTC. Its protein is CASSQDGGRGNYGYTF.

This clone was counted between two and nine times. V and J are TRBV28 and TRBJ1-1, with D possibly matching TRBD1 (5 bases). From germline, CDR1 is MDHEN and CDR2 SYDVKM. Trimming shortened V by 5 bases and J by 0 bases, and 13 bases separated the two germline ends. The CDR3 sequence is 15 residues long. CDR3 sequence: CASSIPTAMNTEAFF. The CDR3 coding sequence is TGTGCCAGCAGTATACCGACAGCCATGAACACTGAAGCTTTCTTT. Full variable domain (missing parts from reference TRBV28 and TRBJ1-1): DVKVTQSSRYLVKRTGEKVFLECVQDMDHENMFWYRQDPGLGLRLIYFSYDVKMKEKGDIPEGYSVSREKKERFSLILESASTNQTSMYLCASSIPTAMNTEAFFGQGTRLTVV.

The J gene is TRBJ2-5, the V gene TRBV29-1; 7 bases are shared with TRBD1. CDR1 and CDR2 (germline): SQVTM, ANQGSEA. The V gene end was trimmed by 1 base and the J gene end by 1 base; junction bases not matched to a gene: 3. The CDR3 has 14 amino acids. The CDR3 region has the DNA TGCAGCGTTGAAGCAGGGGGTGGCCAAGAGACCCAGTACTTC. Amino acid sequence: CSVEAGGGQETQYF.

The DNA for the CDR3 is TGCAGTGCTACGGGGAATGAGCAGTTCTTC. This encodes CSATGNEQFF. The chain links TRBV20-1 to TRBJ2-1; maybe TRBD2 (5 bases). Trimming pared 4 bases from V and 7 bases from J, leaving 5 bases between. There are 10 residues in the CDR3. Germline loops: CDR1 DFQATT, CDR2 SNEGSKA (reference sequence).